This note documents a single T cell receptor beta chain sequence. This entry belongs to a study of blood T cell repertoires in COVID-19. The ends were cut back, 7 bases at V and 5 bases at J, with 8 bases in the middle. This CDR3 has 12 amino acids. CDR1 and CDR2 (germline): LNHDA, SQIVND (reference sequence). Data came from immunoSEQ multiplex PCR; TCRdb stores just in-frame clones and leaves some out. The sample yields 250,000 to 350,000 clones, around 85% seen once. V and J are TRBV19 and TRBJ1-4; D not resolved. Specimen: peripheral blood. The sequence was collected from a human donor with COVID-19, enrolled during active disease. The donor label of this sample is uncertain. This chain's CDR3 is CASTPGNEKLFF. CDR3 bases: TGTGCCAGTACCCCGGGGAATGAAAAACTGTTTTTT. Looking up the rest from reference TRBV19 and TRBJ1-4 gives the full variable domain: DGGITQSPKYLFRKEGQNVTLSCEQNLNHDAMYWYRQDPGQGLRLIYYSQIVNDFQKGDIAEGYSVSREKKESFPLTVTSAQKNPTAFYLCASTPGNEKLFFGSGTQLSVL.